Shown below are 24 T cell receptor beta chains from a single sample sequenced in a study of response to subunit inactivated influenza vaccine. Each CDR3 protein is one row after TCRdb ran MiXCR on the RT-PCR reads. Here the sample spans under 850,000 distinct CDR3 sequences, less than 20% being singletons. Sequencing was performed on PBMCs from blood, taken 5 days after vaccination. The source is a man between 45 and 60 years old who received an inactivated influenza vaccine.

The chain employs TRBV7-2 and TRBJ2-7, with 11 bases lining up with TRBD2. Trimming at V came to 5 bases and at J to 5 bases, leaving 5 bases not matched to a gene. The germline V gene has CDR1 SGHTA and CDR2 FQGNSA. The CDR3 length is 14 residues. The CDR3 spells CASSLGTSGDEQYF. CDR3 DNA: TGTGCCAGCAGCCTCGGGACTAGCGGCGACGAGCAGTACTTC.

This clonotype was detected a few times. The chain recombines TRBV2 with TRBJ2-3; TRBD1 agrees at 11 bases. The CDR3 is 16 residues long. J was trimmed by 3 bases and V by 4 bases; bases with no gene match: 6. CDR1 is SNHLY and CDR2 is FYNNEI in the germline V gene. CDR3 DNA sequence: TGTGCCAGCAGTGCAAGGACAGGGGGCAGGACAGATACGCAGTATTTT. Its translation: CASSARTGGRTDTQYF. Looking up the rest from reference TRBV2 and TRBJ2-3 gives the full variable domain: EPEVTQTPSHQVTQMGQEVILRCVPISNHLYFYWYRQILGQKVEFLVSFYNNEISEKSEIFDDQFSVERPDGSNFTLKIRSTKLEDSAMYFCASSARTGGRTDTQYFGPGTRLTVL.

The genes are TRBV7-6 and TRBJ2-2; D may be TRBD1 (6 bases). The ends were cut back, 5 bases at V and 1 base at J, with 11 bases in the middle. CDR3 length: 15 residues. CDR1 and CDR2 (germline): SGHVS, FNYEAQ. CDR3 loop: CASSPLGGNTGELFF. For the CDR3, the DNA is TGTGCCAGCAGCCCCTTAGGGGGGAACACCGGGGAGCTGTTTTTT.

This clonotype was observed a few times. At one boundary the junction diverges from the germline segment, which might be a read error. The J gene is TRBJ2-7, the V gene TRBV20-1; 8 positions match TRBD2. CDR3 length: 14 residues. The V gene's germline CDR1 is DFQATT and CDR2 SNEGSKA (reference sequence). CDR3 nucleotides: TGCAGTGCTAGGGGGGCTAGCGGGTCCTCCGAGCAGTACTTC. It translates to CSARGASGSSEQYF.

Only a few counts were recorded for this clonotype. The chain has TRBV15 and TRBJ2-5; the D is unclear. Trimming took 3 bases from V and 1 from J, leaving 9 bases between them. CDR3 length: 14 amino acids. CDR1 and CDR2 from the germline V gene are LNHNV and YYDKDF (reference sequence). CDR3 amino acids: CATSSDTFQETQYF. CDR3 bases: TGTGCCACCAGCAGTGACACGTTCCAAGAGACCCAGTACTTC.

This clonotype has just a few counts. V is TRBV6-1 and J is TRBJ2-3, with TRBD2 matching 10 bases. Germline V CDR1 and CDR2: MNHNS, SASEGT. Germline trimming cut 7 bases from V and 1 base from J; bases unmatched to any gene: 11. The CDR3 totals 17 residues. The CDR3 DNA reads TGTGCCAGCACCAAACGGAGCGGGGGGGGTCGCACAGATACGCAGTATTTT. As protein: CASTKRSGGGRTDTQYF.

This sequence joins TRBV20-1 and TRBJ2-1, with 9 bases identical to TRBD1. This CDR3 spans 16 amino acids. Germline V gives CDR1 DFQATT, CDR2 SNEGSKA (reference sequence). Trimming removed 0 bases from V and 3 bases from J; junction bases left unmatched: 6. CDR3: CSAREPGTGSYNEQFF. The CDR3 DNA is TGCAGTGCTAGAGAGCCGGGGACAGGGAGCTACAATGAGCAGTTCTTC.

This clonotype was detected only a few times. This chain uses TRBV7-9 with TRBJ2-7; possibly TRBD1 for D (5 bases). V lost 3 bases and J 2 bases, leaving 14 bases between the germline ends. This CDR3 has 15 residues. Germline-derived CDR1 and CDR2 are SEHNR and FQNEAQ (reference sequence). The CDR3 loop reads CASSFTGEPPYEQYF. The CDR3 bases are TGTGCCAGCAGCTTTACAGGAGAGCCACCCTACGAGCAGTACTTC.

The table lists this clonotype with a few counts. V gene TRBV15 combines with J gene TRBJ2-7; D might be TRBD2 (5 bases). Trimming left V 1 base short and J 6 bases short, with 13 bases between. This CDR3 spans 14 amino acids. Germline V gene data show CDR1 as LNHNV and CDR2 as YYDKDF (reference sequence). In DNA form, the CDR3 reads TGTGCCACCAGCAGAGCACGGGATAGAAGCGAGCAGTACTTC. This encodes CATSRARDRSEQYF.

V and J are TRBV29-1 and TRBJ2-3; 9 nucleotides agree with TRBD1. From germline, CDR1 is SQVTM and CDR2 ANQGSEA. This CDR3 spans 14 amino acids. V shed 4 bases and J 11 bases; nucleotides not matched to a gene: 13. The CDR3 DNA reads as TGCAGCGTTGTATGGGACAGGGTGAGAGGTCAGCAGTATTTT. Translated: CSVVWDRVRGQQYF.

The chain couples TRBV2 to TRBJ2-7; a weak D match, TRBD1 (6 bases). The CDR3 is 15 amino acids. Trimming cost V 3 bases and J 6 bases, with 18 bases left between them. CDR1 is SNHLY, CDR2 FYNNEI, per germline. CDR3 region: CASSELQGTSAEQYF. CDR3 coding DNA: TGTGCCAGCAGTGAGCTACAGGGAACCTCGGCCGAGCAGTACTTC. Combining the CDR3 with reference TRBV2 and TRBJ2-7 gives the whole variable domain EPEVTQTPSHQVTQMGQEVILRCVPISNHLYFYWYRQILGQKVEFLVSFYNNEISEKSEIFDDQFSVERPDGSNFTLKIRSTKLEDSAMYFCASSELQGTSAEQYFGPGTRLTVT.

In this sample, this clonotype turned up a few times. The chain carries TRBV5-8 and TRBJ2-3; no firm D call. CDR3 length: 16 residues. V lost 0 bases to trimming and J lost 2 bases, with 13 bases between them. Germline V lookup: CDR1 SGHTS, CDR2 YDEGEE. The CDR3 DNA sequence: TGTGCCAGCAGCTTGGGCAGTAGACTGACCACAGATACGCAGTATTTT. Its translation: CASSLGSRLTTDTQYF.

The chain is built from TRBV7-6 and TRBJ1-2, with TRBD1 matching over 10 bases. CDR1 SGHVS and CDR2 FNYEAQ come from the germline V gene. The CDR3 covers 14 residues. V shed 5 bases and J 3 bases; nucleotides not matched to a gene: 3. CDR3: CASSEGQGDYGYTF. The CDR3 DNA is TGTGCCAGCAGCGAAGGACAGGGGGACTATGGCTACACCTTC. The full variable domain, completed using reference TRBV7-6 and TRBJ1-2, is GAGVSQSPRYKVTKRGQDVALRCDPISGHVSLYWYRQALGQGPEFLTYFNYEAQQDKSGLPNDRFSAERPEGSISTLTIQRTEQRDSAMYRCASSEGQGDYGYTFGSGTRLTVV.

This clonotype has only a few counts. The chain is built from TRBV4-2 and TRBJ2-1; D perhaps matches TRBD1 (5 bases). Between the trimmed V and J ends, which lost 0 bases and 2 bases, there was a span of 11 bases. The CDR3 loop spans 16 amino acids. From germline, CDR1 is LGHNA and CDR2 YNFKEQ. As DNA, the CDR3 is TGTGCCAGCAGCCAAGATCAACAGGCAACCTACAATGAGCAGTTCTTC. Amino acid sequence: CASSQDQQATYNEQFF.

The CDR3 region is CASSLGVRGEPQHF. CDR3 bases: TGCGCCAGCAGCTTGGGTGTCAGGGGAGAGCCCCAGCATTTT. The V and J genes are TRBV5-1 and TRBJ1-5; D perhaps matches TRBD1 (6 bases). The CDR3 spans 14 residues. With 0 bases removed from V and 8 bases from J, the gap between germline ends came to 12 bases. From germline, CDR1 is SGHRS and CDR2 YFSETQ. Drawing the rest from reference TRBV5-1 and TRBJ1-5, the complete variable domain is KAGVTQTPRYLIKTRGQQVTLSCSPISGHRSVSWYQQTPGQGLQFLFEYFSETQRNKGNFPGRFSGRQFSNSRSEMNVSTLELGDSALYLCASSLGVRGEPQHFGDGTRLSIL.

This clonotype was recorded a few times. V usage is TRBV10-3 and J usage is TRBJ2-3; D not resolved. Trimming stripped 2 bases from V and 3 bases from J, with 12 bases between. The length of the CDR3 is 15 residues. Germline V lookup: CDR1 ENHRY, CDR2 SYGVKD. The CDR3 sequence: CAISETEIATDTQYF. Written as DNA, the CDR3 is TGTGCCATCAGTGAGACAGAAATAGCAACAGATACGCAGTATTTT.

This clonotype has just a few counts. This rearrangement joins TRBV4-1 to TRBJ1-5, with TRBD1 as a possible D gene (6 bases). Germline V lookup: CDR1 MGHRA, CDR2 YSYEKL. This CDR3 has 20 amino acids. Trimming removed 0 bases at V and 2 bases at J, with 23 bases between. The CDR3 DNA is TGCGCCAGCAGCCAAGATCCCCTGAGCGGTTGGGGGCCCGGCAATCAGCCCCAGCATTTT. Translation gives CASSQDPLSGWGPGNQPQHF.

The sample holds a few counts of this clonotype. This chain connects TRBV7-2 to TRBJ1-3, with a possible D match to TRBD1 (5 bases). The CDR3 covers 16 residues. Germline loops: CDR1 SGHTA, CDR2 FQGNSA. The V gene lost 5 bases and the J gene lost 3 bases, with 17 bases spanning the gap. The CDR3 loop reads CASSRTTAGGGNTIYF. The CDR3 coding sequence is TGTGCCAGCAGCCGAACGACGGCGGGGGGTGGAAACACCATATATTTT.

This clonotype has a handful of counts. J is TRBJ1-5 and V is TRBV20-1; tentative D call: TRBD1 (6 bases). This CDR3 is 17 amino acids long. The germline V gene has CDR1 DFQATT and CDR2 SNEGSKA (reference sequence). Trimming removed 1 base at V and 1 base at J, with 17 bases between. The CDR3 DNA follows: TGCAGTGCTAGAGCCAACTCAGGGGCGCGGAGCAATCAGCCCCAGCATTTT. This codes for CSARANSGARSNQPQHF.

This clonotype has a handful of counts. V and J are TRBV12-3 or TRBV12-4 and TRBJ2-3, with 12 bases fitting TRBD2. The ends lost 5 bases at V and 6 bases at J; junction bases unmatched: 6. This CDR3 has 15 amino acids. The CDR3 nucleotides are TGTGCCAGCAGTGCACTAGCGGGGGGTGGCGATACGCAGTATTTT. Translated: CASSALAGGGDTQYF.

The chain's CDR3 is CASSLGPGATEQYF. The CDR3 DNA reads TGTGCCAGCAGCCTGGGGCCGGGGGCCACCGAGCAGTACTTC. The V and J genes are TRBV5-6 and TRBJ2-7; possibly TRBD1 or TRBD2 for D (6 bases each). CDR1 is SGHDT and CDR2 is YYEEEE in the germline V gene. This CDR3 comprises 14 residues. The V gene lost 4 bases and the J gene lost 6 bases, with 17 bases spanning the gap.

This clonotype came up a few times. This CDR3 reads CSARDRAGNFF. The DNA of the CDR3 is TGCAGTGCTAGAGATCGGGCAGGGAACTTCTTC. This chain links TRBV20-1 with TRBJ2-1, with D possibly being TRBD1 (5 bases). V was clipped by 0 bases and J by 16 bases, with 13 bases between them. This CDR3 has 11 residues. The germline CDR1 and CDR2 sequences are DFQATT and SNEGSKA (reference sequence).

This clonotype was recorded at least ten times. The chain uses TRBV12-3 or TRBV12-4 and TRBJ2-7; D ambiguous. Trimming pared 5 bases from V and 1 base from J, leaving 9 bases between. The CDR3 runs to 13 residues. CDR3 in amino acids: CASSPYLSYEQYF. As DNA, the CDR3 is TGTGCCAGCAGTCCGTACTTATCCTACGAGCAGTACTTC.

This clonotype was counted between two and nine times. The chain has TRBV12-3 or TRBV12-4 and TRBJ2-1, with 7 bases lining up with TRBD1. V gave up 3 bases and J gave up 9 bases; unmatched junction bases: 5. The CDR3 consists of 13 residues. The CDR3 loop reads CASSLGQMVEQFF. The DNA of the CDR3 is TGTGCCAGCAGTTTGGGACAGATGGTTGAGCAGTTCTTC.